A selection of T cell receptor beta chains follows, all from one sample in a study of OX40 agonist ivuxolimab in advanced cancers. The protocol was immunoSEQ multiplex PCR, while the TCRdb copy is restricted to in-frame clones and leaves out a portion. This repertoire shows approximately 14,000 clones, over 75% found once; its top ten account for 32%. The specimen comprised CD4+ or CD8+ T cells sorted from blood, sampled in a trial of the OX40 agonist ivuxolimab. These receptors came from an adult with an advanced solid tumor such as melanoma, head and neck, liver or kidney cancer. The CDR3 runs from the conserved cysteine through the conserved F or W. D genes are given only for firm matches. Clone size is stated in some rows and not others, as once, few, many or a class when expanded.

v_call: TRBV7-3
d_call: TRBD2
clone_size: .
j_call: TRBJ2-5
cdr3_aa: CASSPGPGEGLGETQYF
cdr3_nt: TGTGCCAGCAGCCCCGGGCCGGGGGAGGGCTTGGGGGAGACCCAGTACTTC

v_call: TRBV18
d_call: TRBD1
clone_size: .
j_call: TRBJ2-7
cdr3_aa: CASSPEVVTGQGSYEQYF
cdr3_nt: TGTGCCAGCTCACCAGAAGTGGTGACGGGACAGGGTTCCTACGAGCAGTACTTC

v_call: TRBV5-8
d_call: .
clone_size: .
j_call: TRBJ1-2
cdr3_aa: CASSLAMDPGGYTF
cdr3_nt: TGTGCCAGCAGCTTGGCAATGGACCCCGGGGGCTACACCTTC

v_call: TRBV28
d_call: .
clone_size: once
j_call: TRBJ2-7
cdr3_aa: CASSPTLRLYGQYF
cdr3_nt: TGTGCCAGCAGTCCCACCTTGCGGCTCTACGGGCAGTACTTC

v_call: TRBV27
d_call: .
clone_size: .
j_call: TRBJ1-1
cdr3_aa: CASRGNTEAFF
cdr3_nt: TGTGCCAGCAGAGGGAACACTGAAGCTTTCTTT

v_call: TRBV7-2
d_call: .
clone_size: .
j_call: TRBJ1-2
cdr3_aa: CASSLGAGNGYTF
cdr3_nt: TGTGCCAGCAGCTTAGGCGCGGGTAATGGCTACACCTTC

v_call: TRBV12-5
d_call: TRBD2
clone_size: .
j_call: TRBJ2-3
cdr3_aa: CASGLIVLAGGGTDTQYF
cdr3_nt: TGTGCTAGTGGTTTGATTGTGTTAGCGGGAGGGGGCACAGATACGCAGTATTTT

v_call: TRBV19
d_call: TRBD2
clone_size: .
j_call: TRBJ2-7
cdr3_aa: CASSPSGSGYEQYF
cdr3_nt: TGTGCCAGTAGTCCAAGCGGGAGCGGGTACGAGCAGTACTTC

v_call: TRBV13
d_call: .
clone_size: .
j_call: TRBJ2-1
cdr3_aa: CASSLAGRKGEQFF
cdr3_nt: TGTGCCAGCAGCTTAGCGGGGAGGAAGGGTGAGCAGTTCTTC

v_call: TRBV10-3
d_call: TRBD2
clone_size: .
j_call: TRBJ2-5
cdr3_aa: CAISESTPAGLQETQYF
cdr3_nt: TGTGCCATCAGTGAGTCGACCCCAGCGGGGCTCCAAGAGACCCAGTACTTC

v_call: TRBV11-3
d_call: .
clone_size: .
j_call: TRBJ2-3
cdr3_aa: CASSSRDTNPDTQYF
cdr3_nt: TGTGCCAGCAGCTCGCGGGACACCAACCCAGATACGCAGTATTTT

v_call: TRBV19
d_call: .
clone_size: .
j_call: TRBJ1-2
cdr3_aa: CASSIGQWGYTF
cdr3_nt: TGTGCCAGTAGTATCGGCCAATGGGGCTACACCTTC

v_call: TRBV29-1
d_call: .
clone_size: .
j_call: TRBJ1-2
cdr3_aa: CSVERQGNYGYTF
cdr3_nt: TGCAGCGTTGAAAGGCAGGGGAACTATGGCTACACCTTC

v_call: TRBV7-2
d_call: TRBD2
clone_size: .
j_call: TRBJ2-3
cdr3_aa: CASSLWEGWGTDTQYF
cdr3_nt: TGTGCCAGCAGCTTATGGGAGGGGTGGGGCACAGATACGCAGTATTTT

v_call: TRBV4-2
d_call: TRBD2
clone_size: few
j_call: TRBJ2-1
cdr3_aa: CASSHPTGTNTFHEQFF
cdr3_nt: TGTGCCAGCAGCCACCCGACCGGGACTAATACGTTCCATGAGCAGTTCTTC

v_call: TRBV28
d_call: TRBD1
clone_size: .
j_call: TRBJ1-5
cdr3_aa: CASRLTGKNQPQHF
cdr3_nt: TGTGCCAGCCGCCTGACAGGGAAGAATCAGCCCCAGCATTTT

v_call: TRBV30
d_call: TRBD1
clone_size: once
j_call: TRBJ2-7
cdr3_aa: CAWSVGTGGHEQYF
cdr3_nt: TGTGCCTGGAGTGTCGGGACAGGGGGCCACGAGCAGTACTTC

v_call: TRBV19
d_call: .
clone_size: .
j_call: TRBJ2-7
cdr3_aa: CASSIISGKPYEQYF
cdr3_nt: TGTGCCAGTAGTATAATCTCAGGGAAGCCCTACGAGCAGTACTTC

v_call: TRBV20-1
d_call: .
clone_size: large
j_call: TRBJ2-7
cdr3_aa: CSATQAAEQYF
cdr3_nt: TGCAGTGCTACGCAGGCGGCGGAGCAGTACTTC